The subject of this entry is one T cell receptor beta chain. Its antigen is not known. The data stem from a study of cytomegalovirus exposure and HLA in healthy donors. Study as a whole: Prior work identified around 120 million unique TCR beta sequences in 150 million to 200 million T cells. Study-level findings and limits: A later analysis by the authors found several of the most significant clusters apparently linked to common viral pathogens. While the bulk of TCR sequences proved rare, some public TCRs turned up in many donors.

The germline V gene has CDR1 SGHTA and CDR2 FQGTGA. The junction had 4 bases not matched to a gene; V was cut back by 4 bases and J by 2 bases. CDR3 size: 16 residues. The PCR used 60 Vbeta and 13 Jbeta primers. Sequencing was performed with immunoSEQ multiplex PCR; in TCRdb, only in-frame clones are kept and a portion is missing. This sample has around 94,000 clones, with roughly 79% found just once. The clonotype comes from a woman aged 35 to 49 in good health and CMV-seronegative. V and J are TRBV7-3 and TRBJ2-3; TRBD2 matches 12 bases. The sequencing sample was made of PBMCs. CDR3 region: CASSSGLAGNTDTQYF. CDR3 nucleotide sequence: TGTGCCAGCAGCTCCGGACTAGCGGGGAACACAGATACGCAGTATTTT. Looking up the rest from reference TRBV7-3 and TRBJ2-3 gives the full variable domain: GAGVSQTPSNKVTEKGKYVELRCDPISGHTALYWYRQSLGQGPEFLIYFQGTGAADDSGLPNDRFFAVRPEGSVSTLKIQRTERGDSAVYLCASSSGLAGNTDTQYFGPGTRLTVL.